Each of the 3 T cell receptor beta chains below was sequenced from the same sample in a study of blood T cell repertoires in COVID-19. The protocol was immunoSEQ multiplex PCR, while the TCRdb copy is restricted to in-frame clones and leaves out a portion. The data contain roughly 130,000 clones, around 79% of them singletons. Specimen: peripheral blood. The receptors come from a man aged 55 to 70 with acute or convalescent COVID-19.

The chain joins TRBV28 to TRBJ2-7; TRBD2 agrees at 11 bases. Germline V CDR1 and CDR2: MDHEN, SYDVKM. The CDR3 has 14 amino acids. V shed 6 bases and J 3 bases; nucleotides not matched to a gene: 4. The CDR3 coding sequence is TGTGCCAGCAGACCCGGGACTAGCGGCTACGAGCAGTACTTC. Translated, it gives CASRPGTSGYEQYF.

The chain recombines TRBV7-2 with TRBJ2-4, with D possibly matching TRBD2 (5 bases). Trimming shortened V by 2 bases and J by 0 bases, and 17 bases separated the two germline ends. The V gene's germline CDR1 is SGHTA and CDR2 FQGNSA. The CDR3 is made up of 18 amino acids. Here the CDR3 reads CASSLIRVAPLAKNIQYF. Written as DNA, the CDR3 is TGTGCCAGCAGCTTAATAAGGGTAGCGCCACTAGCCAAAAACATTCAGTACTTC.

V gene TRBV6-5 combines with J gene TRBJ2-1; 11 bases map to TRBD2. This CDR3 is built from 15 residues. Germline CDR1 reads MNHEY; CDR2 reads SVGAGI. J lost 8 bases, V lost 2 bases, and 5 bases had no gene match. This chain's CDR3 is CASSYITSGSYEQFF. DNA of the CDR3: TGTGCCAGCAGTTACATCACTAGCGGGAGCTATGAGCAGTTCTTC.